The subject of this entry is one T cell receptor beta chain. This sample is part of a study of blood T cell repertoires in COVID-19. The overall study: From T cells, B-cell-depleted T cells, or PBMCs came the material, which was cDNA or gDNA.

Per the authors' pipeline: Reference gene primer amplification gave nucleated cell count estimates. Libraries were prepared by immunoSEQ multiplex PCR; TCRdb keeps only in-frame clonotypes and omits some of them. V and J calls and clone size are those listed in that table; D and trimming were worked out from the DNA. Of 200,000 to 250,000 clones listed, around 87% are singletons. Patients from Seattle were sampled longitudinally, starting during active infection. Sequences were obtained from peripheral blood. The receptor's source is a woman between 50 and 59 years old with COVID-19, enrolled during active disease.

The CDR3 loop reads CASSPGQSYEQYV. CDR3 nucleotides: TGTGCCAGTAGCCCCGGACAGAGCTACGAGCAGTACGTC. The rearrangement links TRBV19 to TRBJ2-7; a weak D match, TRBD1 (6 bases). V was pared by 6 bases and J by 3 bases, with 12 bases between. The CDR3 runs 13 residues. CDR1 is LNHDA and CDR2 is SQIVND in the germline V gene (reference sequence).